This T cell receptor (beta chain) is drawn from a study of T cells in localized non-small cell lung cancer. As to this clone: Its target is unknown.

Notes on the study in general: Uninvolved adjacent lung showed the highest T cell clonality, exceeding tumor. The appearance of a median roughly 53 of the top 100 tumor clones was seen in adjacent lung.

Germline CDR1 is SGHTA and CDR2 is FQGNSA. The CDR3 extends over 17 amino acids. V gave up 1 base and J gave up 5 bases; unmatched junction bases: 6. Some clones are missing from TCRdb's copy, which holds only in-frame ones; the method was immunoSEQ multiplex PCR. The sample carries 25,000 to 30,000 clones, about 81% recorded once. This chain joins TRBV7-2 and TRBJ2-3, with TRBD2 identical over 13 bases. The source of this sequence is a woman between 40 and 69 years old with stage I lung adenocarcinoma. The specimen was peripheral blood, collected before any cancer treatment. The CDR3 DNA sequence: TGTGCCAGCAGCTTAGGACTAGCGGGGGGAGAAGGAGATACGCAGTATTTT. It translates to CASSLGLAGGEGDTQYF.